This T cell receptor (beta chain) derives from a study of T cell responses to AZD1222 COVID-19 vaccine. V dropped 5 bases and J dropped 8 bases, with 14 bases sitting between them. Germline CDR1 reads SGHNT; CDR2 reads YYREEE (reference sequence). The CDR3 length is 13 residues. Some clones are missing from TCRdb's copy, which holds only in-frame ones; the method was immunoSEQ multiplex PCR. The sample shows around 140,000 clones, more than 85% of them seen only once. This clonotype was sampled from an adult who received the AZD1222 COVID-19 vaccine. This sample comprised peripheral blood, obtained 28 days after the second AZD1222 dose. The chain couples TRBV5-4 to TRBJ2-1; D call uncertain. In DNA form, the CDR3 reads TGTGCCAGCAGAACTTCTTATGAAGATGAGCAGTTCTTC. It codes for CASRTSYEDEQFF.